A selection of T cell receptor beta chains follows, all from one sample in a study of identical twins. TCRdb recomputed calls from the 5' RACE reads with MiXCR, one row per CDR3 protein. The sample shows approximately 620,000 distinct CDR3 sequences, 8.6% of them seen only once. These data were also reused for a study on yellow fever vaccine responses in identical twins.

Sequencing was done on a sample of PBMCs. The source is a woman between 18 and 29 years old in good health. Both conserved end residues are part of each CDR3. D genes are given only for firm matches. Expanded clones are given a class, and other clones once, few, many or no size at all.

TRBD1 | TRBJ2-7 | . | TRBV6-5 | CASSYSTGLASFYEQYF | TGTGCCAGCAGTTACTCGACAGGGTTGGCTAGCTTCTACGAGCAGTACTTC
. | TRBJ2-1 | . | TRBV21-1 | CASSKAGPAYNEQFF | TGTGCCAGCAGCAAAGCGGGTCCGGCCTACAATGAGCAGTTCTTC
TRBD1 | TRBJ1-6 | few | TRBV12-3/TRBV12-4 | CASSFAGGEGPLHF | TGTGCCAGCAGTTTCGCAGGGGGAGAGGGTCCCCTCCACTTT
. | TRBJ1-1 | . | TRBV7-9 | CASTSGTEAFF | TGTGCCAGCACCTCCGGTACTGAAGCTTTCTTT
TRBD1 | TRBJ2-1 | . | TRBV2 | CASTATGGPYNEQFF | TGTGCCAGCACCGCGACAGGGGGCCCTTACAATGAGCAGTTCTTC
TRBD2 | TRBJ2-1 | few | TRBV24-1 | CATSDLAGGGEQFF | TGTGCCACCAGTGATTTAGCGGGAGGCGGTGAGCAGTTCTTC
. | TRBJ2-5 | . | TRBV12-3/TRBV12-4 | CASEVGGGLWETQYF | TGTGCCAGCGAGGTTGGGGGGGGCCTATGGGAGACCCAGTACTTC
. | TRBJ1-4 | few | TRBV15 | CATSRAADPNEKLFF | TGTGCCACCAGCAGAGCGGCAGATCCTAATGAAAAACTGTTTTTT
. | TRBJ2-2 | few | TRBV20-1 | CSARDPRTQGGELFF | TGCAGTGCTAGAGACCCCCGGACACAGGGCGGGGAGCTGTTTTTT
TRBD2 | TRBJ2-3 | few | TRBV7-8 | CASRGLAGVTDTQYF | TGTGCCAGCAGGGGACTAGCGGGGGTCACAGATACGCAGTATTTT
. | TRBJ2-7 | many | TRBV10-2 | CASRAPGPAYEQYF | TGCGCCAGCAGGGCCCCCGGCCCAGCTTACGAGCAGTACTTC
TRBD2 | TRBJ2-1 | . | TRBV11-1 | CASSGGLAGAVSYNEQFF | TGTGCCAGCAGCGGGGGACTAGCGGGAGCGGTTTCCTACAATGAGCAGTTCTTC
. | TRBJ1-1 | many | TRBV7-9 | CASSLEDRLNTEAFF | TGTGCCAGCAGCTTAGAAGACAGATTGAACACTGAAGCTTTCTTT
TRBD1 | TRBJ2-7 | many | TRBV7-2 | CASSLRGGQGSYEQYF | TGTGCCAGCAGCTTAAGGGGGGGACAGGGCTCCTACGAGCAGTACTTC
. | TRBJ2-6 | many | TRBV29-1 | CSVRNSGANVLTF | TGCAGCGTCCGAAATTCTGGGGCCAACGTCCTGACTTTC
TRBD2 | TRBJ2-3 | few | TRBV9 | CASSATPGRGIDTQYF | TGTGCCAGCAGCGCTACCCCCGGGAGGGGGATAGATACGCAGTATTTT